This paragraph reports one T cell receptor beta chain. What it binds is unknown. These data come from a study of graft-versus-host responses after intestinal transplantation. Data came from immunoSEQ multiplex PCR; TCRdb stores just in-frame clones and leaves some out. The table lists tens of thousands of clones, about 90% of them singletons. V was shortened by 3 bases and J by 0 bases, with 6 bases between the two germline ends. Germline lookup yields CDR1 SQVTM and CDR2 ANQGSEA. The CDR3 length is 13 residues. Study-wide findings and caveats: Within the allografts of patients who had graft-donor T cell macrochimerism, graft-versus-host to host-versus-graft clonal ratios were high.

This specimen was unstimulated CD8+ T cells sorted from spleen or lymph node cells, taken before intestinal transplant. The sequence came from a human donor who received an intestinal transplant. This chain uses TRBV29-1 with TRBJ2-1; D is unclear. The CDR3 DNA follows: TGCAGCGTTGATGAGAGCTCCTACAATGAGCAGTTCTTC. It specifies CSVDESSYNEQFF.